These 9 T cell receptor beta chains share one sample of origin, sequenced in a study of shared clonotypes between healthy human individuals. The naive CD8 fraction comprised CD45RO-negative cells positively selected for CCR7 and excluded terminally differentiated effector memory CD45RA+ cells. Measured with immunoSEQ multiplex PCR; TCRdb has only the in-frame clones, and not every one. The table includes fewer than 1 million clones, about 96% detected once. Sequencing was done on a sample of naive CD8+ T cells sorted from blood. The receptors come from a man aged 25 to 40 in good health.

This chain joins TRBV9 and TRBJ2-1, with no clear D. Per the germline V gene, CDR1 is SGDLS and CDR2 is YYNGEE. This CDR3 has 14 residues. Trimming took off 0 bases at V and 7 bases at J, with 11 bases between the two ends. The CDR3 coding sequence is TGTGCCAGCAGCGTAGGAGGTTTAGATAATGAGCAGTTCTTC. Translation gives CASSVGGLDNEQFF.

The V gene is TRBV25-1, the J gene TRBJ2-2; D remains ambiguous. V shed 6 bases and J shed 5 bases, with 4 bases lying between them. Germline CDR1 MGHDK, CDR2 SYGVNS. This CDR3 contains 11 residues. CDR3 residues: CASRSTGELFF. In DNA, the CDR3 is TGTGCCAGCAGGTCTACCGGGGAGCTGTTTTTT. The full variable domain, its missing parts supplied by reference TRBV25-1 and TRBJ2-2, is EADIYQTPRYLVIGTGKKITLECSQTMGHDKMYWYQQDPGMELHLIHYSYGVNSTEKGDLSSESTVSRIRTEHFPLTLESARPSHTSQYLCASRSTGELFFGEGSRLTVL.

This chain joins TRBV4-1 and TRBJ1-4; D is possibly TRBD1 (5 bases). Trimming cost V 2 bases and J 10 bases, with 11 bases left between them. The CDR3 totals 13 residues. The germline V gene encodes CDR1 MGHRA and CDR2 YSYEKL. CDR3 DNA sequence: TGCGCCAGCAGCCAATCCAGGGCAGGAAAACTGTTTTTT. Protein product: CASSQSRAGKLFF.

The rearrangement uses TRBV28 and TRBJ2-5; 7 nucleotides agree with TRBD2. V lost 3 bases, J lost 0 bases, and 1 base stayed unmatched. From germline, CDR1 is MDHEN and CDR2 SYDVKM. The CDR3 sequence is 14 residues long. Written as DNA, the CDR3 is TGTGCCAGCAGTTTCCTAGCGGACCAAGAGACCCAGTACTTC. It yields the protein CASSFLADQETQYF.

V is TRBV7-2 and J is TRBJ2-5; 7 bases line up with TRBD2. V trimming: 8 bases; J trimming: 7 bases; junction bases outside the gene matches: 4. The germline gives CDR1 SGHTA, CDR2 FQGNSA. CDR3 length: 11 residues. The CDR3 nucleotides read TGTGCCAGCTGGGAGGGCCGGACCCAGTACTTC. Amino acids: CASWEGRTQYF.

The gene calls are TRBV27 and TRBJ2-3, with 8 bases lining up with TRBD2. The CDR3 runs to 15 residues. The germline CDR1 and CDR2 sequences are MNHEY and SMNVEV (reference sequence). V shed 5 bases and J 6 bases; nucleotides not matched to a gene: 10. CDR3 loop: CASSTLADPRDTQYF. DNA for the CDR3: TGTGCCAGCAGTACACTAGCGGACCCCAGGGATACGCAGTATTTT.

The rearrangement joins TRBV6-6 to TRBJ2-5; D unclear. CDR1 and CDR2 (germline): MNHNY, SVGAGI (reference sequence). V gave up 8 bases and J gave up 7 bases, with 20 bases separating them. The CDR3 is 14 residues long. Here the CDR3 DNA reads TGTGCCAGCGGTCCCTCGGACCAGGCTTGGACCCAGTACTTC. Its translation is CASGPSDQAWTQYF.

V usage is TRBV27 and J usage is TRBJ2-7; D gene unclear. CDR3 size: 14 residues. The germline CDR1 and CDR2 sequences are MNHEY and SMNVEV (reference sequence). Trimming removed 11 bases at V and 6 bases at J, with 23 bases between. The CDR3 is CASSVGLGRFEQYF. As DNA, the CDR3 is TGTGCCTCCAGCGTAGGCCTAGGCCGGTTCGAGCAGTACTTC.

The chain uses TRBV7-2 and TRBJ1-2; 8 positions match TRBD1. The length of the CDR3 is 15 residues. Germline CDR1 reads SGHTA; CDR2 reads FQGNSA. Trimming removed 0 bases from V and 6 bases from J; junction bases left unmatched: 6. CDR3 residues: CASSLAWTGSNGYTF. Here the CDR3 DNA reads TGTGCCAGCAGCTTAGCCTGGACAGGGAGTAATGGCTACACCTTC.